This T cell receptor beta chain was recovered during a study of cytomegalovirus exposure and HLA in healthy donors (dated by TCRdb to about 2017). About the investigation overall: An earlier analysis of some 620 of the donors reported approximately 280 Gb of sequence data and 117 million unique TCR beta sequences obtained from some 200 million T cells. HLA typing included class I and class II loci at four-digit resolution. Of the roughly 400 genotyped donors, over 70% fell in the genetic ancestry cluster associated with self-reported Caucasian donors. Every discovery cohort repertoire had been produced on one sequencing platform. Among almost 400 genotyped donors of the cohort, an average of around 240,000 unique TCR beta nucleotide sequences were sequenced per donor, around 20% of them non-productive. A later genetic analysis used genome-wide SNP genotypes for about 60% of the roughly 670 donors, treating that subset as a discovery cohort. In an earlier analysis of around 540 of the donors, high-throughput TCR beta sequencing was used to judge whether each TCR beta V gene segment behaved as functional or pseudogenic. To predict cytomegalovirus infection status, the study combined high-throughput TCR immunosequencing, statistical association of individual TCRs with disease status, and machine learning. Roughly 300 gigabases of sequencing data and 78 million or so unique TCR sequences were included in an early release covering several hundred HLA-typed donors. Alongside the repertoire data, information on donor age, sex, ethnicity and CMV serostatus was compiled. The aim of the study was to test whether cataloging public T cell receptors could identify signatures of past pathogen exposure. Rather than drawing on any new phenotypic data, the later analysis identified candidate immune exposures from TCR beta sequences and the way those sequences occurred across donors. Using immunosequencing, the study profiled T cell repertoires from around 680 subjects and related those repertoires to cytomegalovirus serostatus. A separate validation cohort of 100 to 150 different subjects was used in addition to the approximately 640-subject first cohort. Typing coverage varied by locus: roughly 629-630 donors for A, B, C, DRB1 and DQB1; 522 for DQA1; some 610 for DPA1; approximately 490 for DPB1. In a later analysis, previously published TCR beta repertoires from several hundred donors were re-analyzed and high-resolution HLA genotyping was added so that TCR occurrence patterns could be studied. Roughly 5 DR-DQ haplotypes were treated as single units for association and clustering because of strong linkage in the cohort. The study at large found these results: Because counts were too low, more than 15 rarely observed V segments, including chromosome 9 orphons, were excluded from the earlier analysis of 587 of the donors. Across donors, most TCR sequences were observed very rarely, whereas some public TCRs were present in many individuals. The authors suggested that the approach could potentially be generalized to other disease states and immunological phenotypes. In vitro tests confirmed that three of the cytomegalovirus-associated TCR beta chains recognize cytomegalovirus antigens. Because HLA typing was unavailable for some donors at each locus, only the typed subset was used in association tests. The study listed 150 to 200 TCR beta chains as associated with cytomegalovirus. Compared with the approximately 670-donor mean, donors in an Asian-associated ancestry cluster had fewer N-insertions in productive TCRs, according to a later genetic analysis. Only TCR beta chains were sequenced in this cohort, and the absence of alpha or paired-chain data limited detectable features. A cluster of highly shared sequence variants was judged likely to be a technical artifact of the sequencing pipeline. When HLA alleles, especially DR and DQ, strongly co-occurred, TCR associations were difficult to assign to individual alleles. In a later analysis, 16,951 TCR beta sequences were associated with specific HLA alleles at a false discovery rate of 0.05. A later analysis found that most CMV-associated TCR beta chains appeared HLA-restricted, with HLA associations seemingly driven largely by CMV exposure. Correlated functional status among segregating V segments might be attributable to linkage disequilibrium, but an unknown experimental factor could not be ruled out. A later analysis found that TCR association rates varied across HLA loci, with DRB1 alleles showing the most associated TCRs and HLA-C alleles the fewest. In a later analysis, HLA-associated TCR beta chains were found to be more clonally expanded and to have lower generation probabilities than equally common non-associated chains. Cytomegalovirus status was reported to be diagnosed by the classifier with high specificity and sensitivity in both the original and validation cohorts. Sequencing depth was assumed to be roughly uniform across donors in the presence/absence analyses, though that assumption may not hold. Immune exposure information for the cohort was limited to CMV serostatus. In an earlier analysis of under 600 of the donors, most TCR beta V segments were observed in productive rearrangements about 87% or about 30% of the time, broadly matching IMGT annotations. A further reported finding was that TCR beta sequences accurately predicted the HLA-A and HLA-B alleles for most subjects in the first cohort. A later genetic analysis associated a missense DCLRE1C variant with V-gene and J-gene trimming of TCR beta chains, and an independent cohort replicated the association. Some IMGT-functional V segments, including TRBV6-2 and TRBV6-3, could not be distinguished by the 87-base-pair reads and were therefore excluded. In a later analysis, several top co-occurrence clusters were reported to appear linked to parvovirus B19, influenza, CMV and Epstein-Barr virus.

The cohort was made up of approximately 670 healthy bone marrow donors. At the time of sampling, all cohort members were nominally healthy, though unrecorded immune exposures were likely present. The donor was CMV seronegative and belonged to the group of over 350 seronegative cohort members. Every donor gave a peripheral blood sample, and the peripheral blood mononuclear cells from that sample were used for TCR beta sequencing. The Qiagen DNeasy Blood Extraction Kit was used to extract genomic DNA from the blood cell samples. The method behind the library was the immunoSEQ multiplex PCR assay. For the multiplex PCR, a mixture combining 60 forward primers for TCR Vbeta segments and 13 reverse primers for TCR Jbeta segments was used. The CDR3 region of rearranged TCR beta genes was amplified from genomic DNA by a multiplex PCR assay. Amplified TCR beta libraries were sequenced as 87-base-pair reads on the Illumina HiSeq System. The original methods were these. A later analysis counted about 80 million unique TCR beta chains across the 600 to 850 repertoires, and 9 million to 14 million of these chains were shared by at least two donors. Raw reads were error-corrected and collapsed into unique sequences with a nearest-neighbor algorithm that merged closely related sequences to remove PCR and sequencing errors. CDR3 sequences were aligned to IMGT reference sequences to assign V, D and J gene segments. For a sequence to be retained, at least a six-nucleotide match to both a V gene segment and a J gene segment was required. A rearrangement counted as productive if the CDR3 had no stop codons and remained in frame with V and J, and every other rearrangement counted as non-productive. CDR3 was defined by IMGT convention, running from the second conserved V-encoded cysteine to the conserved J-encoded phenylalanine. The earlier analysis of about 570 of the donors excluded any sequence lacking an unambiguous match to a single V gene segment. In an earlier analysis of 450 to 750 of the donors, a V segment was called functional when productive rearrangements were above 56.7%, and segregating when the standard deviation between donors exceeded 5%. A statistical classification framework was developed to diagnose cytomegalovirus status using the catalog of TCR beta chain sequences. In a later analysis, V and J genes were assigned by comparing TCR nucleotide sequences against IMGT/GENE-DB human TR gene sequences. Using the TCRdist pipeline, a later analysis assigned CDR3 sequences along with most-parsimonious VDJ recombination scenarios. In a later analysis, every TCR beta chain was defined by the combination of its CDR3 amino acid sequence and its V-gene family, and reads without a unique V-gene family were dropped. As a way to deal with suspected cross-contamination and a sequencing artifact, a later analysis dropped under 600 nucleotide sequences that were highly shared and had low generation probability. In a later analysis, a clonal expansion index for each public chain was calculated from normalized within-repertoire ranks of inferred template counts. In a later analysis, generation probabilities were computed using a VDJ recombination model fitted to out-of-frame rearrangements, and the results were checked against IGoR. Hypergeometric tests were used in a later analysis to score TCR-TCR, TCR-HLA and TCR-CMV co-occurrence, with a repertoire-size bias correction applied to the TCR pairs. False discovery rates were estimated in a later analysis by permuting HLA or CMV assignments 20 times. In a later analysis, co-occurring TCRs were grouped with DBSCAN, and TCRdist sequence similarity was added when clustering was performed within HLA-allele-positive subsets. Repertoires with fewer than 30,000 or more than 120,000 public chains, plus five repertoires with anomalous nucleotide sharing, were excluded from co-occurrence clustering. Here the immuneACCESS table is served through TCRdb, limited to in-frame sequences with V and J called. Missing clones are a known gap in these copies; in checked studies unresolved V genes cover under half, and the rest lacks a known reason. The V and J calls and clone size were taken over from that table, and D and trimming were inferred from the DNA. The sample data list about 160,000 clones, and 87% of these were observed just once. The top ten hold 0.85% of the sample.

The CDR3 sequence holds 19 residues, the cysteine and phenylalanine included. Only the CDR3 DNA stays, 57 bases, in frame from base 1. The germline V and J ends show losses of 3 bases and 0 bases respectively, and no gene match explains 10 bases of the junction. Based on the germline V gene, the CDR1 and CDR2 sequences are SGHAT and FQNNGV. As concerns this clone: Its binding antigen is unknown. Qualities for individual bases were not recorded, and no much larger clone is one base off.

Sequencing used PBMCs. This chain joins TRBV11-2 to TRBJ2-1, and TRBD2 aligns with 11 junction nucleotides. The TCR was taken from a woman under 40 in good health and CMV-seronegative. The sequence in DNA is TGTGCCAGCAGCTTTAGTGGGCTAGCGGGGGGTAGCTCCTACAATGAGCAGTTCTTC. This translates into CASSFSGLAGGSSYNEQFF.